Presented here are 27 T cell receptor beta chains from one specimen sequenced in a study of breast tumors, draining lymph nodes, adjacent tissues. The lymph nodes were axillary draining lymph nodes from breast cancer patients. TCRdb redid the calling of the multiplex PCR reads with MiXCR, one entry per CDR3 protein. Of fewer than 250,000 distinct CDR3 sequences listed, 32% are singletons. The source material was axillary lymph node tissue. The receptors shown here come from a female donor with breast cancer. Some clones in this sample may be carry-over from other donors' samples.

On this clonotype itself: At one end, the junction sequence differs from germline, possibly due to a read error. The chain is built from TRBV24-1 and TRBJ2-1; possibly TRBD1 for D (6 bases). Looked up from germline, CDR1 is KGHDR and CDR2 is SFDVKD. There are 15 residues in the CDR3. CDR3 amino acids: CASSDSKGVYNEQFF. As DNA, the CDR3 is TGTGCCTCCAGCGATTCGAAGGGGGTCTACAATGAGCAGTTCTTC.

This clonotype was counted at least ten times. V usage is TRBV13 and J usage is TRBJ1-2; a possible D gene is TRBD1 (5 bases). Germline V gives CDR1 PRHDT, CDR2 FYEKMQ (reference sequence). Trimming removed 2 bases at V and 8 bases at J, with 15 bases between. This CDR3 has 14 amino acids. In DNA, the CDR3 is TGTGCCAGCAGCTTAATTCAAGGGGCCGGGGGCTACACCTTC. Translated, it gives CASSLIQGAGGYTF.

This clonotype was seen many times. The DNA of the CDR3 is TGCGCCAGCAGGAGCCTGGGACTAGCGGACTTAGAGCAGTACTTC. This codes for CASRSLGLADLEQYF. The chain combines TRBV5-1 with TRBJ2-7; 11 bases are a match to TRBD2. CDR1 and CDR2 from the germline V gene are SGHRS and YFSETQ. The CDR3 loop spans 15 amino acids. Germline trimming cut 5 bases from V and 7 bases from J; bases unmatched to any gene: 11. Full variable domain (missing parts from reference TRBV5-1 and TRBJ2-7): KAGVTQTPRYLIKTRGQQVTLSCSPISGHRSVSWYQQTPGQGLQFLFEYFSETQRNKGNFPGRFSGRQFSNSRSEMNVSTLELGDSALYLCASRSLGLADLEQYFGPGTRLTVT.

This clonotype was seen ten or more times. This rearrangement joins TRBV5-8 to TRBJ1-2; D unresolved. Germline V gene data show CDR1 as SGHTS and CDR2 as YDEGEE. The germline V and J ends were trimmed by 3 bases and 5 bases, with 8 bases remaining between them. The CDR3 is 12 residues long. The CDR3 DNA sequence: TGTGCCAGCAGCTCGATATCGTATGGCTACACCTTC. Translated: CASSSISYGYTF. Using reference TRBV5-8 and TRBJ1-2 for the parts outside the CDR3, the full variable domain is EAGVTQSPTHLIKTRGQQATLRCSPISGHTSVYWYQQALGLGLQFLLWYDEGEERNRGNFPPRFSGRQFPNYSSELNVNALELEDSALYLCASSSISYGYTFGSGTRLTVV.

A few counts support this clonotype. This may be a read error: a much more frequent sequence differs by one nucleotide. The genes are TRBV20-1 and TRBJ2-3; D is uncertain. Germline V gene data show CDR1 as DFQATT and CDR2 as SNEGSKA (reference sequence). The CDR3 contains 14 residues. The CDR3 here is CSARERLSTATQYF. CDR3 bases: TGCAGTGCTAGGGAGAGATTAAGCACAGCTACGCAGTATTTT.

This chain links TRBV29-1 with TRBJ2-1; weak D call: TRBD2 (6 bases). CDR1 SQVTM and CDR2 ANQGSEA come from the germline V gene. The CDR3 loop spans 15 amino acids. V lost 7 bases and J 0 bases, leaving 16 bases between the germline ends. The CDR3 region has the DNA TGCAGCGGTAGGAGGGCCGGGAGCTCCTACAATGAGCAGTTCTTC. This codes for CSGRRAGSSYNEQFF.

The chain employs TRBV10-3 and TRBJ2-5; D gene ambiguous. Germline V gives CDR1 ENHRY, CDR2 SYGVKD. CDR3 length equals 10 residues. The V end lost 8 bases, the J end lost 5 bases, and 6 bases lay between the germline ends. The CDR3 DNA is TGTGCCATCGGGCGGGAGACCCAGTACTTC. It is translated as CAIGRETQYF.

This clonotype has ten or more counts. The chain is built from TRBV5-8 and TRBJ2-3; 7 positions match TRBD2. This CDR3 region has 15 residues. Germline values: CDR1 SGHTS, CDR2 YDEGEE. Losses at the gene ends were 7 bases for V and 0 bases for J; bases not matched to a gene: 8. In DNA form, the CDR3 reads TGTGCCAGCGGGAGGGAGCCCGCCAGCACAGATACGCAGTATTTT. Residues: CASGREPASTDTQYF.

Points on this clonotype: This may be a read error, as it is one base from a much larger clone. J is TRBJ1-6 and V is TRBV27, with a possible D match to TRBD1 (5 bases). This CDR3 is built from 18 residues. V lost 6 bases and J lost 5, with 23 bases in between. CDR1 is MNHEY and CDR2 is SMNVEV in the germline V gene (reference sequence). Here the CDR3 reads CASSLKTPSRAHNSPLHF. The CDR3 region has the DNA TGTGCCAGCAGCCTAAAAACTCCAAGCAGGGCACATAATTCACCCCTCCACTTT.

With respect to this clonotype: Given the absence of the conserved phenylalanine or tryptophan at the CDR3 end, a read error is likely. The J gene is TRBJ2-2, the V gene TRBV27; tentatively, D is TRBD1 (6 bases). Trimming shortened V by 5 bases and J by 8 bases, and 9 bases separated the two germline ends. This CDR3 region has 12 residues. CDR1 is MNHEY, CDR2 SMNVEV, per germline (reference sequence). CDR3 coding DNA: TGTGCCAGCAGTATAGGACAGGGGGAGCTGTTTCTT. It is translated as CASSIGQGELFL.

Many counts were recorded for this clonotype. The chain joins TRBV11-2 to TRBJ2-3; no definite D call. V gave up 0 bases and J gave up 7 bases, with 5 bases separating them. This CDR3 region has 12 residues. CDR1 and CDR2 from the germline V gene are SGHAT and FQNNGV. The CDR3 nucleotides are TGTGCCAGCAGCTTAGAGGGATATACGCAGTATTTT. This sequence encodes CASSLEGYTQYF.

Note on this clonotype: An end of the junction does not agree with germline; a read error may underlie this. The chain is built from TRBV4-2 and TRBJ2-2; 13 bases match TRBD2. The CDR3 length is 17 residues. Germline V gene lookup returns CDR1 LGHNA and CDR2 YNFKEQ. This CDR3 reads CASGQRTSGRGTGELFF. The CDR3 coding sequence is TGTGCCAGCGGCCAACGGACTAGCGGGAGAGGCACCGGGGAGCTGTTTTTT.

The rearrangement joins TRBV20-1 to TRBJ1-4, with D possibly being TRBD1 (5 bases). Per the germline V gene, CDR1 is DFQATT and CDR2 is SNEGSKA (reference sequence). V was clipped by 6 bases and J by 5 bases, with 19 bases between them. The CDR3 has 15 residues. DNA of the CDR3: TGCAGTGCAGAGATCCCGGGACTTGACAATGAAAAACTGTTTTTT. Its protein product is CSAEIPGLDNEKLFF.

This clonotype was detected ten times or more. The chain recombines TRBV14 with TRBJ2-2, with D possibly being TRBD1 or TRBD2 (5 bases each). Trimming stripped 4 bases from V and 7 bases from J, with 16 bases between. Germline CDR1 reads SGHDN; CDR2 reads FVKESK. The CDR3 is made up of 15 amino acids. The CDR3 reads CASSPRFGGVGELFF. The CDR3, as DNA: TGTGCCAGCAGCCCCCGATTTGGGGGAGTCGGGGAGCTGTTTTTT. The complete variable domain, with remaining parts taken from reference TRBV14 and TRBJ2-2, reads EAGVTQFPSHSVIEKGQTVTLRCDPISGHDNLYWYRRVMGKEIKFLLHFVKESKQDESGMPNNRFLAERTGGTYSTLKVQPAELEDSGVYFCASSPRFGGVGELFFGEGSRLTVL.

V usage is TRBV7-3 and J usage is TRBJ2-5; D unresolved. This CDR3 is built from 13 residues. V lost 4 bases to trimming and J lost 4 bases, with 10 bases between them. Germline V lookup: CDR1 SGHTA, CDR2 FQGTGA. CDR3 sequence (DNA): TGTGCCAGCAGCTCGAAGGGCGGAGAGACCCAGTACTTC. Translating gives CASSSKGGETQYF.

This clonotype appeared many times. The V and J genes are TRBV5-8 and TRBJ2-1; D is unresolved. The ends were cut back, 0 bases at V and 9 bases at J, with 10 bases in the middle. The V gene's germline CDR1 is SGHTS and CDR2 YDEGEE. The CDR3 is made up of 13 amino acids. In DNA form, the CDR3 reads TGTGCCAGCAGCTTGGTTCGGACGGGTGAGCAGTTCTTC. Encoded protein: CASSLVRTGEQFF.

This clonotype was seen at least ten times. The V call is TRBV3-1, the J call TRBJ1-3; the D is unclear. This CDR3 spans 14 amino acids. Between the trimmed V and J ends, which lost 4 bases and 0 bases, there was a span of 7 bases. Germline loops: CDR1 LGHDT, CDR2 YNNKEL (reference sequence). The DNA for the CDR3 is TGTGCCAGCAGCCCTAGCGGCTCTGGAAACACCATATATTTT. Amino acid sequence: CASSPSGSGNTIYF.

The chain carries TRBV6-6 and TRBJ2-5; D unresolved. The CDR3 contains 10 residues. Germline lookup yields CDR1 MNHNY and CDR2 SVGAGI (reference sequence). V lost 4 bases, J lost 9 bases, and 6 bases lay in between. The CDR3 here is CASSCVAQYF. The CDR3 nucleotides are TGTGCCAGCAGTTGTGTGGCCCAGTACTTC.

A word on this clonotype: Since no conserved phenylalanine or tryptophan closes the CDR3, a read error is the likely cause. The DNA is left out, because the CDR3 cannot be placed on it with certainty; the CDR3 is given as TCRdb lists it. The chain has TRBV7-9 and TRBJ1-3. The CDR3 is 9 amino acids long, termini counted. CDR1 is SEHNR and CDR2 is FQNEAQ in the germline V gene (reference sequence). CDR3 sequence: CASRPGTTT.

This clonotype was seen ten or more times. At one boundary the junction diverges from the germline segment, which might be a read error. The V and J genes are TRBV12-3 or TRBV12-4 and TRBJ2-1; D not certain. CDR3 length equals 13 residues. CDR3 DNA sequence: TGTGCCAGCAGCCCGACCTGGCTCAGCGAGCAGCTCTTC. Amino acid sequence: CASSPTWLSEQLF.

This clonotype was detected ten times or more. The rearrangement uses TRBV5-1 and TRBJ1-3; D unclear. Looked up from germline, CDR1 is SGHRS and CDR2 is YFSETQ. The length of the CDR3 is 16 residues. Deletions cut 4 bases from V and 0 bases from J, with 14 bases between. In DNA form, the CDR3 reads TGCGCCAGCAGCAAGTCCGGACTCAACTCTGGAAACACCATATATTTT. Translation gives CASSKSGLNSGNTIYF.

V usage is TRBV7-6 and J usage is TRBJ1-4; D call uncertain. The CDR3 totals 13 residues. Trimming stripped 5 bases from V and 8 bases from J, with 12 bases between. CDR1 is SGHVS and CDR2 is FNYEAQ in the germline V gene. CDR3 nucleotide sequence: TGTGCCAGCAGCCAACCACCCGGGGAAAAACTGTTTTTT. Translating gives CASSQPPGEKLFF.

The sample holds many counts of this clonotype. J is TRBJ2-1 and V is TRBV6-6; D may correspond to TRBD1 or TRBD2 (5 bases each). The germline V gene has CDR1 MNHNY and CDR2 SVGAGI (reference sequence). The germline V and J ends were trimmed by 3 bases and 5 bases, with 11 bases remaining between them. CDR3 length: 14 residues. The CDR3 here is CASSYGGPNNEQFF. The CDR3, as DNA: TGTGCCAGCAGTTATGGGGGTCCGAACAATGAGCAGTTCTTC.

In this sample, this clonotype turned up many times. The gene calls are TRBV7-3 and TRBJ2-1; 9 positions agree with TRBD2. Per germline, CDR1 SGHTA and CDR2 FQGTGA. With V trimmed by 5 bases and J by 9 bases, 8 bases remained unmatched. The CDR3 spans 14 residues. The DNA of the CDR3 is TGTGCCAGCAGCCCTTCTAGCGGGGTGGGTGAGCAGTTCTTC. Translating gives CASSPSSGVGEQFF.

DNA for the CDR3: TGCGCCAGCAGCCCGCAGCGGGAGAGTTACAATGAGCAGTTCTTC. It codes for CASSPQRESYNEQFF. This sequence joins TRBV4-3 and TRBJ2-1; 8 nucleotides line up with TRBD2. V shed 4 bases and J 4 bases; nucleotides not matched to a gene: 6. This CDR3 contains 15 residues. Per germline, CDR1 LGHNA and CDR2 YSLEER.

On this clonotype itself: A much larger clone lies a single base off, so this may be a read error. The chain combines TRBV6-5 with TRBJ1-6; possibly TRBD1 for D (5 bases). The V gene's germline CDR1 is MNHEY and CDR2 SVGAGI. Trimming removed 5 bases from V and 13 bases from J, with 15 bases in between. This CDR3 region has 13 residues. The CDR3 region has the DNA TGTGCCAGCAGTCCGATAGAGCAGGGTCCCCTCCACTTT. It codes for CASSPIEQGPLHF.

The chain recombines TRBV15 with TRBJ1-1; tentatively, D is TRBD1 (5 bases). CDR1 LNHNV and CDR2 YYDKDF come from the germline V gene (reference sequence). Trimming pared 0 bases from V and 1 base from J, leaving 24 bases between. This CDR3 is 20 amino acids long. The CDR3 protein is CATSRDVGKFFSRGNTEAFF. The DNA of the CDR3 is TGTGCCACCAGCAGAGATGTCGGGAAGTTTTTCTCGAGGGGGAACACTGAAGCTTTCTTT.